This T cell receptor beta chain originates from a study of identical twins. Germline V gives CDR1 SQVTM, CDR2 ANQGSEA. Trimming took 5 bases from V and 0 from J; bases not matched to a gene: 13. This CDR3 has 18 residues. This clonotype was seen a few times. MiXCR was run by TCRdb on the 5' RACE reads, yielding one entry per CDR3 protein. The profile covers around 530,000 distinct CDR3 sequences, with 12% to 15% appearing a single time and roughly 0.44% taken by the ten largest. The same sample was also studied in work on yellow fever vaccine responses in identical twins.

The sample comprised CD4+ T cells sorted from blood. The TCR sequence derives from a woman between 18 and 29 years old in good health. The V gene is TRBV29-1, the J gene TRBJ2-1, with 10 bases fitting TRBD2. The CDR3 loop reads CSVSAGLATGSSYNEQFF. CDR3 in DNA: TGCAGCGTTTCAGCGGGACTAGCGACCGGAAGCTCCTACAATGAGCAGTTCTTC.